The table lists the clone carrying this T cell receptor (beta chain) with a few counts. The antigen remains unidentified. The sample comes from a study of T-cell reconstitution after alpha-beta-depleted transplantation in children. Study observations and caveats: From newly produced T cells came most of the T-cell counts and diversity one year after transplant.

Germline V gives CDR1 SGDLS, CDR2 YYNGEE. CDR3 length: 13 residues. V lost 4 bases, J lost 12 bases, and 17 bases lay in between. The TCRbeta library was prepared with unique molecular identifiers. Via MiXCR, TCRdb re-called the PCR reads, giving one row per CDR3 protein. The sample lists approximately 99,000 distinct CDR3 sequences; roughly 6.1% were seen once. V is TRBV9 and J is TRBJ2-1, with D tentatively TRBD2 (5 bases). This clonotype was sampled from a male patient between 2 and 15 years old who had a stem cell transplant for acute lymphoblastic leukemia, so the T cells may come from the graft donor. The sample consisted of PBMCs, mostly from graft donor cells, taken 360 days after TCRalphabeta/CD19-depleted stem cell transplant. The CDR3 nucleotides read TGTGCCAGCAGCTCCGAGGGAAGGGTAGGGCAGTTCTTC. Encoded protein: CASSSEGRVGQFF.